The rows below give T cell receptor beta chains drawn from one sample of a study of CD8 T cells in Susac syndrome. One entry per CDR3 protein results from TCRdb running MiXCR on the immunoSEQ multiplex PCR reads. There are under 150,000 distinct CDR3 sequences in the sample; 94% occur only once, and 0.27% lies in the top ten. Sequencing used CD8+ T cells from PBMCs. Receptors were obtained from a human donor in good health. CDR3s include the opening cysteine and the closing phenylalanine or tryptophan. Fields, in order: CDR3 DNA, CDR3 protein, clone size, D gene, J gene, V gene. A D gene is named only where the DNA matches it firmly. Where a row states a size, it is once, few, many or the class of an expanded clone; other rows omit it.

cdr3_nt: TGCAGTGCTAGAGATCGGGGGAAGGCAGGAAACACCATATATTTT
cdr3_aa: CSARDRGKAGNTIYF
clone_size: .
d_call: .
j_call: TRBJ1-3
v_call: TRBV20-1

cdr3_nt: TGTGCCAGCAGCCCTACGGGGATTCAGAACACCGGGGAGCTGTTTTTT
cdr3_aa: CASSPTGIQNTGELFF
clone_size: .
d_call: .
j_call: TRBJ2-2
v_call: TRBV7-9

cdr3_nt: TGCAGCGTTGAAGGGATATTGAACACTGAAGCTTTCTTT
cdr3_aa: CSVEGILNTEAFF
clone_size: .
d_call: .
j_call: TRBJ1-1
v_call: TRBV29-1

cdr3_nt: TGCAGTGCTAGGCGGAATATGGGATACGAGCAGTACTTC
cdr3_aa: CSARRNMGYEQYF
clone_size: .
d_call: .
j_call: TRBJ2-7
v_call: TRBV20-1

cdr3_nt: TGCGCCAGCAGCCAATCCGGGACAGGCAATGAGCAGTTCTTC
cdr3_aa: CASSQSGTGNEQFF
clone_size: .
d_call: TRBD1
j_call: TRBJ2-1
v_call: TRBV4-1

cdr3_nt: TGTGCCACCAGTGATTTGCGAGCGGGAAGTTACAATGAGCAGTTCTTC
cdr3_aa: CATSDLRAGSYNEQFF
clone_size: .
d_call: TRBD2
j_call: TRBJ2-1
v_call: TRBV24-1

cdr3_nt: TGTGCCAGCAGTTACTCGACGGTCTACGAGCAGTACTTC
cdr3_aa: CASSYSTVYEQYF
clone_size: .
d_call: .
j_call: TRBJ2-7
v_call: TRBV6-2/TRBV6-3

cdr3_nt: TGTGCCAGCAGTTTTTTGTTCGGGGAGACCCAGTACTTC
cdr3_aa: CASSFLFGETQYF
clone_size: .
d_call: .
j_call: TRBJ2-5
v_call: TRBV12-3/TRBV12-4

cdr3_nt: TGTGCCAGCAGCCCGGACTTGAACAATGAGCAGTTCTTC
cdr3_aa: CASSPDLNNEQFF
clone_size: .
d_call: .
j_call: TRBJ2-1
v_call: TRBV7-8

cdr3_nt: TGTGCCTGGAGTGGGACGACGTTCGATGAGCAGTTCTTC
cdr3_aa: CAWSGTTFDEQFF
clone_size: .
d_call: .
j_call: TRBJ2-1
v_call: TRBV30

cdr3_nt: TGTGCCACCTTGGGCAGGGAGGTCTCCTACGAGCAGTACTTC
cdr3_aa: CATLGREVSYEQYF
clone_size: .
d_call: .
j_call: TRBJ2-7
v_call: TRBV7-9

cdr3_nt: TGCAGCGTAACAGGGGGCTCTAACTATGGCTACACCTTC
cdr3_aa: CSVTGGSNYGYTF
clone_size: .
d_call: TRBD1
j_call: TRBJ1-2
v_call: TRBV29-1

cdr3_nt: TGTGCCAGCAGCCAAGGTGGCGCGGGAGCTCACGGAGATACGCAGTATTTT
cdr3_aa: CASSQGGAGAHGDTQYF
clone_size: .
d_call: TRBD2
j_call: TRBJ2-3
v_call: TRBV14

cdr3_nt: TGTGCCTGGAGTCCCGACAGTAACTCTGGAAACACCATATATTTT
cdr3_aa: CAWSPDSNSGNTIYF
clone_size: .
d_call: .
j_call: TRBJ1-3
v_call: TRBV30

cdr3_nt: TGTGCCAGCAGTCTCGATATGATTTCTGAAGCTTTCTTT
cdr3_aa: CASSLDMISEAFF
clone_size: once
d_call: .
j_call: TRBJ1-1
v_call: TRBV28

cdr3_nt: TGCAGTGCTAGAGATGGGGACAGGGGGAACTATGGCTACACCTTC
cdr3_aa: CSARDGDRGNYGYTF
clone_size: .
d_call: TRBD1
j_call: TRBJ1-2
v_call: TRBV20-1

cdr3_nt: TGCAGCGCTAACAGGGGCCACGAAAAACTGTTTTTT
cdr3_aa: CSANRGHEKLFF
clone_size: .
d_call: TRBD1
j_call: TRBJ1-4
v_call: TRBV20-1

cdr3_nt: TGTGCCAGCAGCGTGAGCGGGGGACAAGAGACCCAGTACTTC
cdr3_aa: CASSVSGGQETQYF
clone_size: .
d_call: TRBD2
j_call: TRBJ2-5
v_call: TRBV9

cdr3_nt: TGTGCCAGCAGCCCTACAGGGTTCAAGGAGCAGTTCTTC
cdr3_aa: CASSPTGFKEQFF
clone_size: .
d_call: .
j_call: TRBJ2-1
v_call: TRBV27

cdr3_nt: TGCAGCGTTGAGGTCAGGGGGCACGGGGCCAACGTCCTGACTTTC
cdr3_aa: CSVEVRGHGANVLTF
clone_size: .
d_call: TRBD1
j_call: TRBJ2-6
v_call: TRBV29-1

cdr3_nt: TGTGCCAGCAGCGTTAGCGGTTCTAGCACAGATACGCAGTATTTT
cdr3_aa: CASSVSGSSTDTQYF
clone_size: .
d_call: .
j_call: TRBJ2-3
v_call: TRBV9

cdr3_nt: TGCAGCGAGCTAGACGGAGCTAACAATGAGCAGTTCTTC
cdr3_aa: CSELDGANNEQFF
clone_size: .
d_call: .
j_call: TRBJ2-1
v_call: TRBV29-1

cdr3_nt: TGTGCCACCAGGGGACAGGGGCGGGATGAGCAGTTCTTC
cdr3_aa: CATRGQGRDEQFF
clone_size: .
d_call: TRBD1
j_call: TRBJ2-1
v_call: TRBV15

cdr3_nt: TGTGCCAGCAGAGGTGAGATCAATGAGCAGTTCTTC
cdr3_aa: CASRGEINEQFF
clone_size: .
d_call: .
j_call: TRBJ2-1
v_call: TRBV7-9

cdr3_nt: TGTGCCAGCAGCGGTGACGGGGGACAAGAGACCCAGTACTTC
cdr3_aa: CASSGDGGQETQYF
clone_size: .
d_call: .
j_call: TRBJ2-5
v_call: TRBV5-4

cdr3_nt: TGCAGCGTTGTCACTAGGGGCGTAGGCTATGGGTCGACTGAAGCTTTCTTT
cdr3_aa: CSVVTRGVGYGSTEAFF
clone_size: .
d_call: .
j_call: TRBJ1-1
v_call: TRBV29-1

cdr3_nt: TGCAGTGCTACCCACCGGGCTAGCGGGAGGGCCACCTACAATGAGCAGTTCTTC
cdr3_aa: CSATHRASGRATYNEQFF
clone_size: .
d_call: TRBD2
j_call: TRBJ2-1
v_call: TRBV20-1

cdr3_nt: TGCAGTGCTAGACTCGGACTGCCAGATACGCAGTATTTT
cdr3_aa: CSARLGLPDTQYF
clone_size: .
d_call: .
j_call: TRBJ2-3
v_call: TRBV20-1

cdr3_nt: TGTGCCAGCAGCGACGGAAGCGGGAGGGCCCACGAGCAGTACTTC
cdr3_aa: CASSDGSGRAHEQYF
clone_size: .
d_call: TRBD2
j_call: TRBJ2-7
v_call: TRBV9

cdr3_nt: TGTGCCAGCACCCTGGAGGGCCTCGAGCAGTACTTC
cdr3_aa: CASTLEGLEQYF
clone_size: .
d_call: .
j_call: TRBJ2-7
v_call: TRBV12-3/TRBV12-4

cdr3_nt: TGTGCCAGCAGCCCAAAGCCCACAGATACGCAGTATTTT
cdr3_aa: CASSPKPTDTQYF
clone_size: .
d_call: .
j_call: TRBJ2-3
v_call: TRBV13

cdr3_nt: TGCGCCAGCAGCCAAGACGGCGAGGGACCCTACGAGCAGTACTTC
cdr3_aa: CASSQDGEGPYEQYF
clone_size: .
d_call: .
j_call: TRBJ2-7
v_call: TRBV4-1

cdr3_nt: TGTGCCAGCAGCTTATTGGGCGGAGACCCTGAAGCTTTCTTT
cdr3_aa: CASSLLGGDPEAFF
clone_size: once
d_call: .
j_call: TRBJ1-1
v_call: TRBV7-9

cdr3_nt: TGTGCCAGCAGCTTATTTTGGGTTAACTCTGGGGCCAACGTCCTGACTTTC
cdr3_aa: CASSLFWVNSGANVLTF
clone_size: .
d_call: .
j_call: TRBJ2-6
v_call: TRBV13

cdr3_nt: TGTGCCAGCAGACCCGGGACTAGCGGGAGCGGTTTGGAGACCCAGTACTTC
cdr3_aa: CASRPGTSGSGLETQYF
clone_size: .
d_call: TRBD2
j_call: TRBJ2-5
v_call: TRBV6-1

cdr3_nt: TGTGCCAGCAGCTTACGTGGGACAGGGGGCGGCTACACCTTC
cdr3_aa: CASSLRGTGGGYTF
clone_size: .
d_call: TRBD1
j_call: TRBJ1-2
v_call: TRBV11-3

cdr3_nt: TGTGCCAGCAGCTTGCTCCCTCCGGGCTCCTACAATGAGCAGTTCTTC
cdr3_aa: CASSLLPPGSYNEQFF
clone_size: .
d_call: .
j_call: TRBJ2-1
v_call: TRBV7-8